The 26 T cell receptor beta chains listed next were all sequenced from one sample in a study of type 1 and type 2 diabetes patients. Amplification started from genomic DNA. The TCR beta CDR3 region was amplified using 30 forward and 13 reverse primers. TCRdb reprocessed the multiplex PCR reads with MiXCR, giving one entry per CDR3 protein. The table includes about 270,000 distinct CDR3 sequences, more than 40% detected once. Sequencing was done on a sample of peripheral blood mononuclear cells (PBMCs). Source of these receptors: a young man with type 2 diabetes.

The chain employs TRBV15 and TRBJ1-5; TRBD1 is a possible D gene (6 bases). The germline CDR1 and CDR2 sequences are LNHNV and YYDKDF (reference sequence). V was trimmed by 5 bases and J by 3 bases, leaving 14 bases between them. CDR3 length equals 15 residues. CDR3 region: CATSARDTHNQPQHF. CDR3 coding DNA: TGTGCCACCAGCGCGAGGGACACACACAATCAGCCCCAGCATTTT.

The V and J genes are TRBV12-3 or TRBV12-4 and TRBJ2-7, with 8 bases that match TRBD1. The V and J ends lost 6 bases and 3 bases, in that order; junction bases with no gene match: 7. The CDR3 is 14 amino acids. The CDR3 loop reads CASSDRDRLYEQYF. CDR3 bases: TGTGCCAGCAGCGACCGGGACAGGCTCTACGAGCAGTACTTC.

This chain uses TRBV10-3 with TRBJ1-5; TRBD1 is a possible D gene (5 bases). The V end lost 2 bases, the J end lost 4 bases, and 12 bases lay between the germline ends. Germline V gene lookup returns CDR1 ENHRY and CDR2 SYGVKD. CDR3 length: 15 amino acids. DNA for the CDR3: TGTGCCATCAGTGAGGCGACAGCCGAAAATCAGCCCCAGCATTTT. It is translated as CAISEATAENQPQHF.

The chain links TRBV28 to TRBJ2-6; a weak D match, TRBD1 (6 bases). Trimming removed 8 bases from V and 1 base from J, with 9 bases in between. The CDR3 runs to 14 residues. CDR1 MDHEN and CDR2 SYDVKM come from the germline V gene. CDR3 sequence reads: CASGTRSGANVLTF. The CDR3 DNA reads TGTGCCAGCGGGACAAGGTCTGGGGCCAACGTCCTGACTTTC.

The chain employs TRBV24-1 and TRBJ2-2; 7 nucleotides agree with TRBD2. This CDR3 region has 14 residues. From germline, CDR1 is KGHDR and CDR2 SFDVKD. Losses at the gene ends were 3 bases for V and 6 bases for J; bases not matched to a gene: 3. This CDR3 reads CATSDGGDPGELFF. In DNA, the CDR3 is TGTGCCACCAGTGATGGGGGGGACCCCGGGGAGCTGTTTTTT.

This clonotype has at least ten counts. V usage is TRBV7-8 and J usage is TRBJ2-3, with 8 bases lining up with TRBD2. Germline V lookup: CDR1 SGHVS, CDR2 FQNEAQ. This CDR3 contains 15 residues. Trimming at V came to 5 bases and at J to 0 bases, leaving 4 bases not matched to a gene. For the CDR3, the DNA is TGTGCCAGCAGCCCTGGACTAGCAAGCACAGATACGCAGTATTTT. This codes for CASSPGLASTDTQYF.

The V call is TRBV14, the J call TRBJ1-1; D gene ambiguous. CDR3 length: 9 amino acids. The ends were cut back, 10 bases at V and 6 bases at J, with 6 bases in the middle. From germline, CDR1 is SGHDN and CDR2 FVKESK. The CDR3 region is CATYAEAFF. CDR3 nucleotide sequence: TGTGCCACGTACGCTGAAGCTTTCTTT.

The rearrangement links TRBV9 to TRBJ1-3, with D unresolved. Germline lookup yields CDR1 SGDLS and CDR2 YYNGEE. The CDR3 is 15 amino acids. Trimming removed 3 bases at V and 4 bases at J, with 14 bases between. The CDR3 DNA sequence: TGTGCCAGCAGCGGAAGGGTAACGGGAGGAAACACCATATATTTT. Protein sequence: CASSGRVTGGNTIYF.

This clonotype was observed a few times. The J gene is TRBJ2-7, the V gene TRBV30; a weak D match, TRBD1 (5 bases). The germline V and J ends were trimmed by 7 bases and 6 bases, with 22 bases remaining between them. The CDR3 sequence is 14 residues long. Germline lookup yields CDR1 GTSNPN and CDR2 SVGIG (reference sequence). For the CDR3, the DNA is TGTGCCTCTTCAAGGGCCAGGGTAATCGGCGAGCAGTACTTC. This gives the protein CASSRARVIGEQYF.

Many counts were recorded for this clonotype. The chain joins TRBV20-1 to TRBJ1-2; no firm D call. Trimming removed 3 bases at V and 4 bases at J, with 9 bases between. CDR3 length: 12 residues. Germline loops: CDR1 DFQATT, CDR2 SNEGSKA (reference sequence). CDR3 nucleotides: TGCAGTGCTAGCGGGAAAACCTATGGCTACACCTTC. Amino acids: CSASGKTYGYTF.

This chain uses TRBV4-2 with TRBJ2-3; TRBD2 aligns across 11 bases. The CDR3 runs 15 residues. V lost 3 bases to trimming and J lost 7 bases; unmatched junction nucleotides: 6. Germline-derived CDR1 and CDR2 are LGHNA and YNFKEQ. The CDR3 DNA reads TGTGCCAGCAGCCAGACTAGCGGGGACCATCATACGCAGTATTTT. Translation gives CASSQTSGDHHTQYF.

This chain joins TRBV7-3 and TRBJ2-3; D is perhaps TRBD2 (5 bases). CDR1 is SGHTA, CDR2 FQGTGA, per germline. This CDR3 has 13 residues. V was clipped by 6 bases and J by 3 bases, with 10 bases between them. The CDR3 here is CASSLGVTDTQYF. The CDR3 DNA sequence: TGTGCCAGCAGTCTCGGGGTTACAGATACGCAGTATTTT.

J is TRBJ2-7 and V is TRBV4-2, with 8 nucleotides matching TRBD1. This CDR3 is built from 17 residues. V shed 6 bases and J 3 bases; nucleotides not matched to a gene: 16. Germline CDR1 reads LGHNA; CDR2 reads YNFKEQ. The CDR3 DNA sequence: TGTGCCAGCAGTTTAGACAGGGGAAGAGAGGGGCGCTACGAGCAGTACTTC. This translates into CASSLDRGREGRYEQYF.

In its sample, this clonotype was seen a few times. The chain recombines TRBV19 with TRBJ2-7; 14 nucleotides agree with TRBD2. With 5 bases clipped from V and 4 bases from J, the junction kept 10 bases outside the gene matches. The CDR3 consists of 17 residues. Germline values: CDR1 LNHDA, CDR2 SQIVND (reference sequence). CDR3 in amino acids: CASSGTGRLAGGYEQYF. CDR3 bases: TGTGCCAGTAGTGGGACAGGGAGACTAGCGGGAGGGTACGAGCAGTACTTC.

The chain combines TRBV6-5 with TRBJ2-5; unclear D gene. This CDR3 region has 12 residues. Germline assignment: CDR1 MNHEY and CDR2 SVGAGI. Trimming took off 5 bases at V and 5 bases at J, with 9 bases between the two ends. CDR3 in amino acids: CASSHLPETQYF. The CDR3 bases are TGTGCCAGCAGTCACCTCCCGGAGACCCAGTACTTC.

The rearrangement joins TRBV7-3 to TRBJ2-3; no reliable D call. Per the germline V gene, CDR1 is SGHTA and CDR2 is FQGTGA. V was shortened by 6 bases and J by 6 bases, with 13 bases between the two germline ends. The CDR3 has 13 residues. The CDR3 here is CASSKVYTDTQYF. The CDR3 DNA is TGTGCCAGCAGTAAAGTCTATACGGATACGCAGTATTTT.

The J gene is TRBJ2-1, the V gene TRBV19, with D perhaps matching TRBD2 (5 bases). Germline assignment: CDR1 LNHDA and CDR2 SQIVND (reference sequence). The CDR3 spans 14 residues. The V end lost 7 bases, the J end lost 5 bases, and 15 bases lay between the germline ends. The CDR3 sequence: CASTAWTGNNEQFF. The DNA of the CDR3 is TGTGCCAGTACCGCTTGGACTGGGAACAATGAGCAGTTCTTC.

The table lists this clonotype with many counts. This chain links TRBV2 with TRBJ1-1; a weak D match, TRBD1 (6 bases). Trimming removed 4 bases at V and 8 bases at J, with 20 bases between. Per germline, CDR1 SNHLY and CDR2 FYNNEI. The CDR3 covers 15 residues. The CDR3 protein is CASSGWGTRGSEAFF. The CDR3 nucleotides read TGTGCCAGCAGTGGTTGGGGGACTAGGGGGAGCGAAGCTTTCTTT.

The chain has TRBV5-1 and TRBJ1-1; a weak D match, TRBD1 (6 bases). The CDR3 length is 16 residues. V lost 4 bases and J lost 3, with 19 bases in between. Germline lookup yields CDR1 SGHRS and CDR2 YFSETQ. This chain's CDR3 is CASSPTRSGAYTEAFF. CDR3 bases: TGCGCCAGCAGCCCAACTCGCTCAGGGGCGTACACTGAAGCTTTCTTT.

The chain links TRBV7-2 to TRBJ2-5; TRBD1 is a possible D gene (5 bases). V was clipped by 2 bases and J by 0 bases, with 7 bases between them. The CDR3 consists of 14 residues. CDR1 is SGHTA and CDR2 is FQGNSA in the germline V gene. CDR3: CASSLRQHQETQYF. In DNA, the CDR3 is TGTGCCAGCAGCTTAAGACAGCACCAAGAGACCCAGTACTTC.

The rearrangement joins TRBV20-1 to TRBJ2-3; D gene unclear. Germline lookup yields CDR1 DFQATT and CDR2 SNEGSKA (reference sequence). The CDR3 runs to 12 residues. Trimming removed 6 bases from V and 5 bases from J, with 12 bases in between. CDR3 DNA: TGCAGTGCCCGCCTCCCCGGAGATACGCAGTATTTT. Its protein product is CSARLPGDTQYF.

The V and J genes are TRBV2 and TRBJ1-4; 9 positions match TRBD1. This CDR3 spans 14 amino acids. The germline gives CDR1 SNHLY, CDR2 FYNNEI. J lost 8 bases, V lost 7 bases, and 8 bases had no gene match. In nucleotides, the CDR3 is TGTGCCAGCAATGGAGGGACAGGGATAGAAAAACTGTTTTTT. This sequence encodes CASNGGTGIEKLFF.

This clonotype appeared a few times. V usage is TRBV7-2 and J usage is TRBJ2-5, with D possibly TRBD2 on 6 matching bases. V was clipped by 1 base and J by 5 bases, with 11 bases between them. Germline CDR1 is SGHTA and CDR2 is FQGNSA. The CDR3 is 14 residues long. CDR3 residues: CASSLGPGGETQYF. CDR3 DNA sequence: TGTGCCAGCAGCTTAGGTCCTGGGGGGGAGACCCAGTACTTC. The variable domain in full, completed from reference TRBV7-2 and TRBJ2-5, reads GAGVSQSPSNKVTEKGKDVELRCDPISGHTALYWYRQSLGQGLEFLIYFQGNSAPDKSGLPSDRFSAERTGGSVSTLTIQRTQQEDSAVYLCASSLGPGGETQYFGPGTRLLVL.

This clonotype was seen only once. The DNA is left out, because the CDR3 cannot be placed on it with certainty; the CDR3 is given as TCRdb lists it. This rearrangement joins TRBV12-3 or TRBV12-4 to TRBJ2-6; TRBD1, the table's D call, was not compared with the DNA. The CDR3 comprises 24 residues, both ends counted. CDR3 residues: CASRLSPQSYGYTFGGTGANVLTF.

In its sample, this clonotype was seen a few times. The DNA for the CDR3 is TGTGCCAGCAGCAATAGCGGCGTCTACGAGCAGTACTTC. It is translated as CASSNSGVYEQYF. V and J are TRBV28 and TRBJ2-7; maybe TRBD2 (6 bases). The CDR3 has 13 amino acids. The germline V gene encodes CDR1 MDHEN and CDR2 SYDVKM. Trimming pared 6 bases from V and 3 bases from J, leaving 12 bases between.

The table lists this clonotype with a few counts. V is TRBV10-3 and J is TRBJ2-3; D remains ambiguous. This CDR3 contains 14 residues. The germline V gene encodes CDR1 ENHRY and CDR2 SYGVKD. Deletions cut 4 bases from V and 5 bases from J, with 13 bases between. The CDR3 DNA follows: TGTGCCATCAGTGTTATGGGCTCTGGAGATACGCAGTATTTT. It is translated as CAISVMGSGDTQYF.